Sequencing of this T cell receptor beta chain was carried out in a study of T cell changes during pregnancy in multiple sclerosis. CDR3 length equals 16 residues. Germline assignment: CDR1 MRHNA and CDR2 SNTAGT. With V trimmed by 6 bases and J by 2 bases, 11 bases remained unmatched. The table came from immunoSEQ multiplex PCR; TCRdb's copy has only in-frame clones and leaves some out. The profile shows more than 85,000 clones, about 94% of them singletons. Sequencing was performed on peripheral blood, taken in the third trimester of pregnancy. V gene TRBV6-4 combines with J gene TRBJ2-5; TRBD1 agrees at 8 bases. This receptor was taken from a female donor in good health, enrolled as a control in a pregnancy study. The CDR3 DNA sequence: TGTGCCAGCAGCGAGACCGGGACAGGAGGGCAAGAGACCCAGTACTTC. This gives the protein CASSETGTGGQETQYF.